The sequence of this T cell receptor (beta chain) was determined in a study of blood T cell repertoires in COVID-19. The repertoire was sequenced with immunoSEQ multiplex PCR; TCRdb's copy has only in-frame clones and lacks some. The table shows hundreds of thousands of clones, with roughly 90% occurring only once. This CDR3 contains 13 residues. The germline CDR1 and CDR2 sequences are SGHAT and FQNNGV. The V end was cut by 6 bases, the J end by 10 bases, with 13 bases between. The chain is built from TRBV11-2 and TRBJ1-6, with D uncertain. The origin of this receptor is a woman younger than 45 with acute COVID-19. The material sequenced was PBMCs or T cells enriched from blood (not recorded which). The CDR3 DNA reads TGTGCCAGCAGAAATAGCGTGGAATCACCCCTCCACTTT. This codes for CASRNSVESPLHF.